This T cell receptor beta chain was documented in a study of Ad26.COV2.S vaccination and SARS-CoV-2 variants. About the study: As a participant in COV1001, the donor was in the Ad26.COV2.S trial arm.

As to this clone: Its antigen is not known.

Profiled with immunoSEQ multiplex PCR; TCRdb holds only in-frame clones, not every one. The top ten hold around 11% of the sample, which has around 300,000 clones, less than 90% seen once. Findings of the study overall: From the TCR breadth and depth analyses, total T cell responses may have been underestimated.

Per germline, CDR1 KGHDR and CDR2 SFDVKD. The CDR3 totals 18 residues. J gave up 4 bases and V 2 bases, and 11 bases lay outside the gene matches. Treatment: roughly 18 received Ad26.COV2.S at low or high dose, single or two shots; about 5 received placebo; per-sample allocation not given. On day 63 after the first injection, vaccine and placebo recipients gave samples. The chain couples TRBV24-1 to TRBJ2-1; 9 positions match TRBD2. This receptor was identified in a person aged 18-60 years who received the Ad26.COV2.S COVID-19 vaccine or a placebo. Sample: peripheral blood, taken in a trial of Ad26.COV2.S vaccine versus placebo. DNA for the CDR3: TGTGCCACCAGTGATTCAGGCAGAGCGGGAGGCTGGTACAATGAGCAGTTCTTC. Translating it yields CATSDSGRAGGWYNEQFF.